This is a list of T cell receptor beta chains from one sample in a study of identical twins. TCRdb ran MiXCR on the 5' RACE reads and lists one entry per CDR3 protein. The top ten hold 0.45% to 0.5% of the sample, which has 400,000 to 600,000 distinct CDR3 sequences, more than 20% seen once. The sample was also linked to a second study, of yellow fever vaccine responses in identical twins.

Source material: CD4+ T cells sorted from blood. These receptor sequences come from a woman between 18 and 30 years old in good health. Both conserved end residues are part of each CDR3. Each record gives: clone size, D gene, J gene, V gene, CDR3 protein, CDR3 DNA. D genes are given only for firm matches. Clone size, where shown, is once, few, many, or a class for clones that have expanded.

NA	NA	TRBJ1-1	TRBV19	CASTFRNTEAFF	TGTGCCAGTACTTTCAGGAACACTGAAGCTTTCTTT
few	NA	TRBJ2-5	TRBV11-2	CASSFRRGQETQYF	TGTGCCAGCAGCTTCAGGAGGGGGCAAGAGACCCAGTACTTC
once	NA	TRBJ2-2	TRBV24-1	CATSRRDRDTGELFF	TGTGCCACCAGCCGGCGGGACCGAGACACCGGGGAGCTGTTTTTT
NA	TRBD1	TRBJ2-4	TRBV23-1	CASSQPWDRVSKNIQYF	TGCGCCAGCAGTCAACCGTGGGACAGGGTATCCAAAAACATTCAGTACTTC
few	TRBD2	TRBJ2-1	TRBV10-3	CAIGQTVSGRANEQFF	TGTGCCATCGGACAGACTGTTAGCGGGAGGGCCAATGAGCAGTTCTTC
few	TRBD1	TRBJ2-7	TRBV20-1	CSARAGQGNTYEQYF	TGCAGTGCTAGGGCCGGACAGGGAAATACCTACGAGCAGTACTTC
few	TRBD2	TRBJ2-2	TRBV12-3/TRBV12-4	CASIFRGTSGMGSGTGELFF	TGTGCCAGCATTTTTCGCGGGACTAGCGGGATGGGGTCGGGCACCGGGGAGCTGTTTTTT
few	NA	TRBJ2-1	TRBV20-1	CSARITRTWDEQFF	TGCAGTGCTAGGATCACGAGGACGTGGGATGAGCAGTTCTTC
few	TRBD2	TRBJ2-6	TRBV20-1	CSARDPSRGSSGANVLTF	TGCAGTGCTAGAGACCCGTCCCGCGGGAGTTCTGGGGCCAACGTCCTGACTTTC
NA	NA	TRBJ2-5	TRBV15	CATSRAPDSGETQYF	TGTGCCACCAGCAGAGCCCCGGACAGTGGAGAGACCCAGTACTTC
few	NA	TRBJ2-7	TRBV6-2/TRBV6-3	CASSRPPGTGGSEQYF	TGTGCCAGCAGTCGACCCCCCGGGACTGGAGGGAGCGAGCAGTACTTC
NA	NA	TRBJ2-7	TRBV5-5	CASSLVWSSYEQYF	TGTGCCAGCAGCTTGGTCTGGAGCTCCTACGAGCAGTACTTC
few	NA	TRBJ1-3	TRBV3-1	CASSRQGRFGNTIYF	TGTGCCAGCAGCCGGCAGGGGAGGTTTGGAAACACCATATATTTT
NA	NA	TRBJ2-1	TRBV5-1	CASSLVVRDNEQFF	TGCGCCAGCAGCTTGGTGGTGCGGGACAATGAGCAGTTCTTC
few	NA	TRBJ2-2	TRBV9	CASSVVAGTNSGELFF	TGTGCCAGCAGCGTAGTGGCAGGGACAAACTCCGGGGAGCTGTTTTTT
NA	NA	TRBJ1-1	TRBV11-2	CASSPLWGGENTEAFF	TGTGCCAGCAGCCCCTTATGGGGGGGCGAGAACACTGAAGCTTTCTTT
few	NA	TRBJ2-5	TRBV7-7	CASTYAVGEETQYF	TGTGCCAGCACCTACGCAGTGGGGGAAGAGACCCAGTACTTC
NA	NA	TRBJ1-1	TRBV7-9	CASRPGRDTEAFF	TGTGCCAGCAGACCCGGCAGGGACACTGAAGCTTTCTTT
few	NA	TRBJ2-2	TRBV10-2	CASSESGPNTGELFF	TGCGCCAGCAGTGAGTCAGGCCCGAACACCGGGGAGCTGTTTTTT
NA	TRBD1	TRBJ2-1	TRBV19	CASSIETGVNEQFF	TGTGCCAGTAGTATAGAGACAGGGGTAAATGAGCAGTTCTTC
many	NA	TRBJ2-3	TRBV5-1	CASSFGPSTDTQYF	TGCGCCAGCAGCTTTGGCCCCAGCACAGATACGCAGTATTTT
NA	NA	TRBJ2-5	TRBV20-1	CSARDSVGRETQYF	TGCAGTGCTAGAGATTCCGTCGGGAGAGAGACCCAGTACTTC
few	TRBD2	TRBJ2-7	TRBV5-1	CASSASGISPYEQYF	TGCGCCAGCAGCGCTAGCGGGATCTCTCCCTACGAGCAGTACTTC
NA	NA	TRBJ2-5	TRBV5-1	CASSLGITGETQYF	TGCGCCAGCAGCTTGGGAATCACCGGGGAGACCCAGTACTTC
few	TRBD2	TRBJ2-1	TRBV10-3	CAISTGLAMDEQFF	TGTGCCATCAGTACGGGACTAGCGATGGATGAGCAGTTCTTC
NA	NA	TRBJ2-3	TRBV12-3/TRBV12-4	CASTGGHNTDTQYF	TGTGCCAGCACCGGGGGGCATAACACAGATACGCAGTATTTT
NA	NA	TRBJ2-3	TRBV3-1	CASSQVWDTRSATQYF	TGTGCCAGCAGCCAAGTCTGGGACACCCGGTCGGCTACGCAGTATTTT
few	TRBD1	TRBJ2-1	TRBV25-1	CASSGTGRNNEQFF	TGTGCCAGCAGCGGGACAGGGCGGAACAATGAGCAGTTCTTC
few	TRBD2	TRBJ2-1	TRBV27	CASSFRTSPFEDNEQFF	TGTGCCAGCAGTTTCCGGACTAGCCCGTTTGAGGACAATGAGCAGTTCTTC
NA	TRBD1	TRBJ1-6	TRBV6-1	CASSKGQGLLYNSPLHF	TGTGCCAGCAGTAAAGGACAGGGGCTATTATATAATTCACCCCTCCACTTT
few	NA	TRBJ2-1	TRBV21-1	CASSKLPPPGGPNEQFF	TGTGCCAGCAGCAAACTACCCCCCCCCGGGGGGCCCAATGAGCAGTTCTTC
few	TRBD1	TRBJ1-2	TRBV18	CASSPETGANYGYTF	TGTGCCAGCTCACCAGAGACAGGGGCCAACTATGGCTACACCTTC
NA	TRBD1	TRBJ1-4	TRBV3-1	CASSHQWDREATNEKLFF	TGTGCCAGCAGCCACCAGTGGGACAGAGAAGCAACTAATGAAAAACTGTTTTTT
many	NA	TRBJ2-3	TRBV5-1	CASSLITDTQYF	TGTGCCAGCAGCTTAATCACAGATACGCAGTATTTT
NA	NA	TRBJ1-2	TRBV12-3/TRBV12-4	CASSLTWQGYTF	TGTGCCAGCAGTTTGACTTGGCAGGGCTACACCTTC
few	NA	TRBJ2-5	TRBV19	CASSMWGGREETQYF	TGTGCCAGTAGTATGTGGGGGGGGCGGGAAGAGACCCAGTACTTC
NA	NA	TRBJ2-1	TRBV7-9	CASSPKTASIHNEQFF	TGTGCCAGCAGTCCCAAGACAGCTTCCATACACAATGAGCAGTTCTTC
NA	TRBD2	TRBJ2-3	TRBV2	CASRRTSGPPTDTQYF	TGTGCCAGCAGGAGGACTAGCGGGCCACCCACAGATACGCAGTATTTT
NA	NA	TRBJ2-5	TRBV7-9	CASSIPWGSTKGETQYF	TGTGCCAGCAGCATCCCCTGGGGTAGCACTAAGGGAGAGACCCAGTACTTC
NA	TRBD1	TRBJ1-2	TRBV12-3/TRBV12-4	CASSPHTGGIGYGYTF	TGTGCCAGCAGCCCGCACACAGGGGGGATAGGCTATGGCTACACCTTC
NA	NA	TRBJ2-7	TRBV3-1	CASSYVGSEQYF	TGTGCCAGCAGCTACGTTGGGTCCGAGCAGTACTTC
few	TRBD1	TRBJ2-7	TRBV6-1	CATKRGDRGPYEQYF	TGTGCCACCAAACGGGGGGACAGGGGGCCCTACGAGCAGTACTTC
NA	TRBD1	TRBJ2-3	TRBV19	CASTRQGSFTDTQYF	TGTGCCAGTACCCGACAGGGCTCCTTCACAGATACGCAGTATTTT
few	NA	TRBJ2-7	TRBV29-1	CSVGYPYEQYF	TGCAGCGTTGGGTATCCCTACGAGCAGTACTTC
NA	TRBD1	TRBJ2-3	TRBV10-3	CAISAHTGATSTDTQYF	TGTGCCATCAGTGCACATACAGGGGCGACTAGCACAGATACGCAGTATTTT
few	TRBD1	TRBJ1-6	TRBV6-5	CASSYSRDRGDNSPLHF	TGTGCCAGCAGTTACTCCAGGGACAGGGGGGATAATTCACCCCTCCACTTT